These 7 T cell receptor beta chains share one sample of origin, sequenced in a study of blood T cell repertoires in COVID-19. Clones were sequenced by immunoSEQ multiplex PCR, and TCRdb holds only the in-frame ones, with some missing. The sample yields about 180,000 clones, 70% to 90% seen once. Sequenced: peripheral blood. These TCRs come from a woman in her thirties with acute or convalescent COVID-19.

This chain connects TRBV15 to TRBJ2-2; D is ambiguous. Trimming removed 3 bases from V and 1 base from J, with 18 bases in between. There are 18 residues in the CDR3. Germline assignment: CDR1 LNHNV and CDR2 YYDKDF (reference sequence). CDR3 region: CATSSFRGPEVNTGELFF. CDR3 coding DNA: TGTGCCACCAGCAGTTTCCGTGGGCCCGAAGTGAACACCGGGGAGCTGTTTTTT.

The V and J genes are TRBV5-5 and TRBJ1-1; D is unresolved. Per the germline V gene, CDR1 is SGHKS and CDR2 is YYEKEE (reference sequence). The CDR3 extends over 13 amino acids. With 3 bases removed from V and 0 bases from J, the gap between germline ends came to 6 bases. CDR3 in amino acids: CASSSRLNTEAFF. CDR3 coding DNA: TGTGCCAGCAGCTCACGGTTGAACACTGAAGCTTTCTTT. Full variable domain (outside the CDR3, taken from reference TRBV5-5 and TRBJ1-1): DAGVTQSPTHLIKTRGQQVTLRCSPISGHKSVSWYQQVLGQGPQFIFQYYEKEERGRGNFPDRFSARQFPNYSSELNVNALLLGDSALYLCASSSRLNTEAFFGQGTRLTVV.

The chain links TRBV11-2 to TRBJ2-7; D possibly corresponds to TRBD1 (6 bases). Germline V lookup: CDR1 SGHAT, CDR2 FQNNGV. The V gene lost 3 bases and the J gene lost 5 bases, with 14 bases spanning the gap. The CDR3 length is 14 residues. The CDR3 sequence is CASSFRGPLDEQYF. Written as DNA, the CDR3 is TGTGCCAGCAGCTTCAGGGGCCCCCTTGACGAGCAGTACTTC.

The chain combines TRBV6-6 with TRBJ2-1; TRBD1 matches 9 bases. Germline V gives CDR1 MNHNY, CDR2 SVGAGI (reference sequence). J lost 6 bases, V lost 8 bases, and 5 bases had no gene match. The CDR3 totals 13 residues. CDR3 protein: CASGDRARNEQFF. Here the CDR3 DNA reads TGTGCCAGCGGGGACAGGGCGCGCAATGAGCAGTTCTTC.

V usage is TRBV3-1 (or the pseudogene TRBV3-2) and J usage is TRBJ1-2, with 8 nucleotides matching TRBD1. The CDR3 runs 15 residues. V dropped 6 bases and J dropped 4; count of bases not matched to a gene: 10. CDR1 is LGHDT and CDR2 is YNNKEL in the germline V gene (reference sequence). Here the CDR3 reads CASSSDGQGIYGYTF. The CDR3 region has the DNA TGTGCCAGCAGTTCAGACGGACAGGGTATCTATGGCTACACCTTC.

This chain connects TRBV5-6 to TRBJ1-2; tentative D call: TRBD1 (5 bases). CDR1 and CDR2 from the germline V gene are SGHDT and YYEEEE. Trimming took 4 bases from V and 3 from J, leaving 13 bases between them. CDR3 length: 14 residues. The CDR3 reads CASSGTGLHYGYTF. Written as DNA, the CDR3 is TGTGCCAGCAGCGGAACGGGACTCCACTATGGCTACACCTTC.

This chain uses TRBV5-1 with TRBJ2-3; 7 bases are a match to TRBD2. Germline CDR1 is SGHRS and CDR2 is YFSETQ. Trimming removed 5 bases from V and 2 bases from J; junction bases left unmatched: 5. The CDR3 is 14 amino acids. CDR3 DNA sequence: TGCGCCAGCAGACTAGCGCCGAACACAGATACGCAGTATTTT. Translated, it gives CASRLAPNTDTQYF.